These 5 T cell receptor beta chains share one sample of origin, sequenced in a study of blood T cell repertoires in COVID-19. Here immunoSEQ multiplex PCR was the method, and the copy in TCRdb shows in-frame clones only, minus some. The sample lists 350,000 to 450,000 clones, around 83% seen once, with 5% to 5.5% in the top ten. The specimen was PBMCs or T cells enriched from blood (not recorded which). Source of these receptors: a woman aged 45-65 years who had recovered from COVID-19.

The V call is TRBV18, the J call TRBJ2-1; the match to TRBD2 covers 14 bases. The CDR3 has 19 residues. Germline V CDR1 and CDR2: KGHSH, LQKENI. The trim removed 5 bases at V and 0 bases at J, leaving 9 bases unmatched. DNA of the CDR3: TGTGCCAGCTCATTCGGACTAGCGGGAGGTGAAAGCTCCTACAATGAGCAGTTCTTC. Protein product: CASSFGLAGGESSYNEQFF.

The rearrangement uses TRBV5-4 and TRBJ1-4, with TRBD1 identical over 9 bases. V lost 4 bases and J lost 7; bases outside the gene matches: 11. This CDR3 has 16 amino acids. Germline V gene sequence: CDR1 SGHNT, CDR2 YYREEE (reference sequence). Here the CDR3 reads CASSQTTGGVVEKLFF. For the CDR3, the DNA is TGTGCCAGCAGCCAAACCACAGGGGGCGTGGTTGAAAAACTGTTTTTT.

The chain recombines TRBV7-3 with TRBJ2-7; 9 nucleotides line up with TRBD1. Germline V lookup: CDR1 SGHTA, CDR2 FQGTGA. The CDR3 sequence is 13 residues long. The V gene end was trimmed by 5 bases and the J gene end by 6 bases; junction bases not matched to a gene: 5. This chain's CDR3 is CASSPGTGSEQYF. The DNA of the CDR3 is TGTGCCAGCAGCCCGGGGACAGGGAGCGAGCAGTACTTC.

CDR3 bases: TGTGCCAGCAGCGTAGGGGCGGGAGGGCCTGACACCGGGGAGCTGTTTTTT. It is translated as CASSVGAGGPDTGELFF. This chain joins TRBV9 and TRBJ2-2, with 9 positions matching TRBD2. Germline lookup yields CDR1 SGDLS and CDR2 YYNGEE. This CDR3 has 17 amino acids. J lost 3 bases, V lost 0 bases, and 6 bases had no gene match.

The table lists this clone with a few counts. The chain has TRBV6-1 and TRBJ2-3, with D possibly TRBD1 on 6 matching bases. CDR1 is MNHNS, CDR2 SASEGT, per germline. The germline V and J ends were trimmed by 6 bases and 0 bases, with 22 bases remaining between them. The CDR3 consists of 18 residues. The CDR3 protein is CASREQITGLPSTDTQYF. The DNA of the CDR3 is TGTGCCAGCAGGGAACAAATAACAGGGCTACCTAGCACAGATACGCAGTATTTT.